A selection of T cell receptor beta chains follows, all from one sample in a study of blood T cell repertoires in COVID-19. Clones were read by immunoSEQ multiplex PCR, and TCRdb kept only the in-frame ones, dropping some. The sample contains 95,000 to 150,000 clones, 65% to 90% of which appear only once. The sample consisted of peripheral blood. Receptors originate from an elderly man with active or convalescent COVID-19. Both conserved end residues are part of each CDR3. The D gene is left open where the match is weak. Only some rows state a clone size, as once, few, many or a class for expanded clones.

CDR3aa: CASSLQGGNQPQHF
CDR3nt: TGTGCCAGCAGTTTACAGGGTGGCAATCAGCCCCAGCATTTT
d_gene: NA
j_gene: TRBJ1-5
abundance: NA
v_gene: TRBV27

CDR3aa: CASKRGSGETQYF
CDR3nt: TGTGCCAGCAAGCGGGGCAGCGGGGAGACCCAGTACTTC
d_gene: TRBD2
j_gene: TRBJ2-5
abundance: once
v_gene: TRBV2

CDR3aa: CASSLDTGGNQPQHF
CDR3nt: TGTGCCAGCAGCTTAGATACAGGGGGCAATCAGCCCCAGCATTTT
d_gene: TRBD1
j_gene: TRBJ1-5
abundance: few
v_gene: TRBV11-2

CDR3aa: CASSRQGATYYGYTF
CDR3nt: TGTGCCAGCAGTCGACAGGGGGCCACTTACTATGGCTACACCTTC
d_gene: TRBD1
j_gene: TRBJ1-2
abundance: NA
v_gene: TRBV6-5

CDR3aa: CASSLAAGENTGELFF
CDR3nt: TGTGCCAGCAGCTTAGCGGCGGGGGAGAACACCGGGGAGCTGTTTTTT
d_gene: TRBD2
j_gene: TRBJ2-2
abundance: few
v_gene: TRBV7-2

CDR3aa: CSVGTTGGLFYGYTF
CDR3nt: TGCAGCGTTGGGACCACAGGGGGTCTATTCTATGGCTACACCTTC
d_gene: TRBD1
j_gene: TRBJ1-2
abundance: NA
v_gene: TRBV29-1

CDR3aa: CASSFNRDYEQYF
CDR3nt: TGTGCCAGCAGCTTTAACAGGGACTACGAGCAGTACTTC
d_gene: NA
j_gene: TRBJ2-7
abundance: NA
v_gene: TRBV5-5

CDR3aa: CASSLGGTGYGYTF
CDR3nt: TGTGCCAGCAGCTTGGGAGGGACAGGCTATGGCTACACCTTC
d_gene: TRBD1
j_gene: TRBJ1-2
abundance: NA
v_gene: TRBV7-2

CDR3aa: CASRIGQIGNQPQHF
CDR3nt: TGTGCCAGTAGGATTGGACAAATCGGCAATCAGCCCCAGCATTTT
d_gene: NA
j_gene: TRBJ1-5
abundance: NA
v_gene: TRBV19

CDR3aa: CASSLVRRGLGQPQHF
CDR3nt: TGTGCCAGCAGCTTAGTACGTCGGGGGTTGGGTCAGCCCCAGCATTTT
d_gene: NA
j_gene: TRBJ1-5
abundance: NA
v_gene: TRBV7-2

CDR3aa: CAWSPSPGTGYQPQHF
CDR3nt: TGTGCCTGGAGTCCCTCCCCCGGGACAGGGTATCAGCCCCAGCATTTT
d_gene: TRBD1
j_gene: TRBJ1-5
abundance: NA
v_gene: TRBV30

CDR3aa: CASSLAPRGNTEAFF
CDR3nt: TGTGCCAGCAGCTTAGCGCCCAGGGGGAACACTGAAGCTTTCTTT
d_gene: NA
j_gene: TRBJ1-1
abundance: NA
v_gene: TRBV7-8

CDR3aa: CASSPTVLGYGTYEQYF
CDR3nt: TGTGCCAGCAGCCCTACGGTACTAGGATACGGCACGTACGAGCAGTACTTC
d_gene: NA
j_gene: TRBJ2-7
abundance: NA
v_gene: TRBV7-3

CDR3aa: CAWSVSGTRETQYF
CDR3nt: TGTGCCTGGAGTGTATCCGGGACTCGCGAGACCCAGTACTTC
d_gene: NA
j_gene: TRBJ2-5
abundance: NA
v_gene: TRBV30

CDR3aa: CATSRDRVTDTQYF
CDR3nt: TGTGCCACCAGCAGAGACAGGGTTACAGATACGCAGTATTTT
d_gene: NA
j_gene: TRBJ2-3
abundance: NA
v_gene: TRBV15

CDR3aa: CASSTARGRYNEQFF
CDR3nt: TGTGCCAGTAGTACAGCTCGCGGGAGGTACAATGAGCAGTTCTTC
d_gene: TRBD2
j_gene: TRBJ2-1
abundance: NA
v_gene: TRBV19

CDR3aa: CASRGGASATEAFF
CDR3nt: TGTGCCAGCAGGGGGGGGGCCTCGGCCACTGAAGCTTTCTTT
d_gene: NA
j_gene: TRBJ1-1
abundance: NA
v_gene: TRBV28

CDR3aa: CASSPPRTGTTEAFF
CDR3nt: TGTGCCAGCAGCCCTCCCCGGACAGGAACGACTGAAGCTTTCTTT
d_gene: TRBD1
j_gene: TRBJ1-1
abundance: NA
v_gene: TRBV11-2

CDR3aa: CSVSGTGLIYVRYTF
CDR3nt: TGCAGCGTTTCCGGGACAGGCCTTATCTACGTGCGCTACACCTTC
d_gene: TRBD1
j_gene: TRBJ1-2
abundance: NA
v_gene: TRBV29-1

CDR3aa: CASSTPTDGLYGYTF
CDR3nt: TGTGCCAGTAGTACGCCGACGGACGGACTCTATGGCTACACCTTC
d_gene: NA
j_gene: TRBJ1-2
abundance: NA
v_gene: TRBV19

CDR3aa: CASSYGTSGRGDTQYF
CDR3nt: TGTGCCAGCAGTTACGGCACTAGCGGAAGGGGAGATACGCAGTATTTT
d_gene: TRBD2
j_gene: TRBJ2-3
abundance: NA
v_gene: TRBV6-2/TRBV6-3

CDR3aa: CASSLNSPYEQYF
CDR3nt: TGTGCCAGCAGCTTGAACAGTCCCTACGAGCAGTACTTC
d_gene: NA
j_gene: TRBJ2-7
abundance: NA
v_gene: TRBV5-5

CDR3aa: CASSFFSGANVLTF
CDR3nt: TGTGCCAGCAGTTTCTTCTCTGGGGCCAACGTCCTGACTTTC
d_gene: NA
j_gene: TRBJ2-6
abundance: NA
v_gene: TRBV27

CDR3aa: CASSLDTGYSGNTIYF
CDR3nt: TGTGCCAGCAGCTTAGATACAGGCTACTCTGGAAACACCATATATTTT
d_gene: NA
j_gene: TRBJ1-3
abundance: NA
v_gene: TRBV11-2

CDR3aa: CASSSQIKPQHF
CDR3nt: TGTGCCAGCAGTTCCCAAATCAAGCCCCAGCATTTT
d_gene: NA
j_gene: TRBJ1-5
abundance: NA
v_gene: TRBV12-3/TRBV12-4

CDR3aa: CASSVGGRRNEKLFF
CDR3nt: TGTGCCAGCAGCGTAGGGGGGAGGAGGAATGAAAAACTGTTTTTT
d_gene: NA
j_gene: TRBJ1-4
abundance: NA
v_gene: TRBV9

CDR3aa: CASSQQGAREAFF
CDR3nt: TGTGCCAGCAGTCAACAGGGCGCGAGGGAAGCTTTCTTT
d_gene: NA
j_gene: TRBJ1-1
abundance: NA
v_gene: TRBV7-3

CDR3aa: CAIRGTSGKTDTQYF
CDR3nt: TGTGCCATCAGGGGGACTAGCGGCAAGACAGATACGCAGTATTTT
d_gene: TRBD2
j_gene: TRBJ2-3
abundance: NA
v_gene: TRBV10-3

CDR3aa: CASSTGSGRAVFSSYEQYF
CDR3nt: TGTGCCAGCAGCACCGGTAGCGGGAGGGCCGTATTTTCCTCCTACGAGCAGTACTTC
d_gene: TRBD2
j_gene: TRBJ2-7
abundance: NA
v_gene: TRBV5-4

CDR3aa: CSVEGGGGEQYF
CDR3nt: TGCAGCGTTGAAGGAGGGGGCGGCGAGCAGTACTTC
d_gene: TRBD1
j_gene: TRBJ2-7
abundance: once
v_gene: TRBV29-1

CDR3aa: CASSLDRVNEKLFF
CDR3nt: TGTGCCAGCAGCCTAGACAGGGTGAATGAAAAACTGTTTTTT
d_gene: TRBD1
j_gene: TRBJ1-4
abundance: once
v_gene: TRBV6-5

CDR3aa: CASSQRTYNEQFF
CDR3nt: TGTGCCAGTAGTCAGCGTACCTACAATGAGCAGTTCTTC
d_gene: NA
j_gene: TRBJ2-1
abundance: once
v_gene: TRBV19

CDR3aa: CASSDRVITGELFF
CDR3nt: TGTGCCAGCAGTGACAGGGTAATAACCGGGGAGCTGTTTTTT
d_gene: NA
j_gene: TRBJ2-2
abundance: NA
v_gene: TRBV6-1

CDR3aa: CASSLGEGRYEQYF
CDR3nt: TGTGCCAGCAGCTTGGGAGAGGGGAGGTACGAGCAGTACTTC
d_gene: NA
j_gene: TRBJ2-7
abundance: NA
v_gene: TRBV5-4

CDR3aa: CASSPGLAGAEQFF
CDR3nt: TGCGCCAGCAGCCCGGGACTAGCGGGAGCTGAGCAGTTCTTC
d_gene: TRBD2
j_gene: TRBJ2-1
abundance: NA
v_gene: TRBV5-1

CDR3aa: CATSDPGTGGVYNEQFF
CDR3nt: TGTGCCACCAGTGATCCCGGGACAGGGGGCGTTTACAATGAGCAGTTCTTC
d_gene: TRBD1
j_gene: TRBJ2-1
abundance: NA
v_gene: TRBV24-1

CDR3aa: CAWSVQREQPQHF
CDR3nt: TGTGCCTGGAGTGTACAGAGGGAACAGCCCCAGCATTTT
d_gene: NA
j_gene: TRBJ1-5
abundance: NA
v_gene: TRBV30

CDR3aa: CASSPKRGNEKLFF
CDR3nt: TGTGCCAGCAGCCCAAAAAGGGGAAATGAAAAACTGTTTTTT
d_gene: NA
j_gene: TRBJ1-4
abundance: NA
v_gene: TRBV7-2

CDR3aa: CASSVGQGNSPLHF
CDR3nt: TGTGCCAGCAGTGTTGGACAGGGGAATTCACCCCTCCACTTT
d_gene: TRBD1
j_gene: TRBJ1-6
abundance: NA
v_gene: TRBV2

CDR3aa: CASSLGGPSGHYGYTF
CDR3nt: TGTGCCAGCAGCTTAGGGGGCCCCTCGGGTCACTATGGCTACACCTTC
d_gene: NA
j_gene: TRBJ1-2
abundance: NA
v_gene: TRBV7-9

CDR3aa: CASSLDRGLCPVWETQYF
CDR3nt: TGTGCCAGCAGCCTAGACAGGGGGCTTTGTCCGGTCTGGGAGACCCAGTACTTC
d_gene: TRBD1
j_gene: TRBJ2-5
abundance: once
v_gene: TRBV3-1/TRBV3-2

CDR3aa: CASSNRGGEKLFF
CDR3nt: TGTGCCAGCAGTAACAGGGGCGGCGAAAAACTGTTTTTT
d_gene: TRBD1
j_gene: TRBJ1-4
abundance: NA
v_gene: TRBV12-3/TRBV12-4

CDR3aa: CASNPGGAFGNTIYF
CDR3nt: TGTGCCAGCAACCCAGGGGGCGCTTTTGGAAACACCATATATTTT
d_gene: TRBD1
j_gene: TRBJ1-3
abundance: NA
v_gene: TRBV7-2

CDR3aa: CASSQEDRGSLEQYF
CDR3nt: TGCGCCAGCAGCCAAGAGGACAGAGGGTCGCTCGAGCAGTACTTC
d_gene: NA
j_gene: TRBJ2-7
abundance: once
v_gene: TRBV4-1

CDR3aa: CASSLTGTSDNEQFF
CDR3nt: TGTGCCAGCAGCTTAACCGGGACTAGCGACAATGAGCAGTTCTTC
d_gene: TRBD2
j_gene: TRBJ2-1
abundance: NA
v_gene: TRBV7-7

CDR3aa: CASSHPGTGGRYEQYF
CDR3nt: TGTGCCAGTAGTCACCCCGGGACAGGGGGTCGATACGAGCAGTACTTC
d_gene: TRBD1
j_gene: TRBJ2-7
abundance: NA
v_gene: TRBV19

CDR3aa: CASSEAQGSFGEQFF
CDR3nt: TGTGCCAGCAGTGAAGCACAGGGGAGCTTCGGGGAGCAGTTCTTC
d_gene: TRBD1
j_gene: TRBJ2-1
abundance: few
v_gene: TRBV2

CDR3aa: CASSEAAQRTYYGYTF
CDR3nt: TGTGCCAGCAGTGAAGCGGCTCAGCGGACTTACTATGGCTACACCTTC
d_gene: NA
j_gene: TRBJ1-2
abundance: NA
v_gene: TRBV6-1

CDR3aa: CASSAAGGPYEQYF
CDR3nt: TGTGCCAGCTCGGCAGCGGGAGGGCCCTACGAGCAGTACTTC
d_gene: TRBD2
j_gene: TRBJ2-7
abundance: NA
v_gene: TRBV18

CDR3aa: CASSQGLGSGNTIYF
CDR3nt: TGTGCCAGCAGCCAAGGGTTGGGGAGTGGAAACACCATATATTTT
d_gene: NA
j_gene: TRBJ1-3
abundance: NA
v_gene: TRBV13

CDR3aa: CASSYRDTSYEQFF
CDR3nt: TGTGCCAGCAGTTACCGGGACACCTCCTACGAGCAGTTCTTC
d_gene: NA
j_gene: TRBJ2-1
abundance: NA
v_gene: TRBV6-5

CDR3aa: CASSYRTGRATAKNIQYF
CDR3nt: TGTGCCAGCAGTTATAGGACAGGGAGGGCGACGGCCAAAAACATTCAGTACTTC
d_gene: NA
j_gene: TRBJ2-4
abundance: NA
v_gene: TRBV6-2/TRBV6-3

CDR3aa: CATSDPNRGGWPQHF
CDR3nt: TGTGCCACCAGTGACCCCAACAGGGGCGGGTGGCCCCAGCATTTT
d_gene: TRBD1
j_gene: TRBJ1-5
abundance: NA
v_gene: TRBV24-1